This passage covers 25 T cell receptor beta chains from one sample sequenced in a study of blood T cell repertoires in COVID-19. Some clones are missing from TCRdb's copy, which holds only in-frame ones; the method was immunoSEQ multiplex PCR. Here the sample spans tens of thousands of clones, around nine tenths being singletons. The specimen was peripheral blood. The receptors were sampled from a human donor in a cohort sampled during active COVID-19.

The CDR3 nucleotides read TGCGCCAGCAGCCAAAACCCGACAGGGTACAATGAGCAGTTCTTC. As protein: CASSQNPTGYNEQFF. The chain recombines TRBV4-3 with TRBJ2-1; 7 bases fit TRBD1. CDR3 length: 15 residues. Germline V lookup: CDR1 LGHNA, CDR2 YSLEER. Unmatched junction bases numbered 5, after V lost 2 bases and J lost 4 bases.

This clone was detected only once. This chain uses TRBV12-5 with TRBJ1-5, with 7 nucleotides matching TRBD1. Trimming took 1 base from V and 6 from J; bases not matched to a gene: 9. Germline loops: CDR1 LGHNT, CDR2 FRNRAP. The CDR3 covers 16 residues. CDR3: CASGLGNYRGSQPQHF. CDR3 coding DNA: TGTGCTAGTGGTTTGGGGAATTACAGGGGTAGTCAGCCCCAGCATTTT.

The chain joins TRBV11-3 to TRBJ2-3, with D possibly matching TRBD1 (6 bases). Germline CDR1 reads SGHNT; CDR2 reads YENEEA. There are 14 residues in the CDR3. Trimming shortened V by 5 bases and J by 0 bases, and 9 bases separated the two germline ends. As DNA, the CDR3 is TGTGCCAGCAGCCCGGGACATAGCACAGATACGCAGTATTTT. Protein: CASSPGHSTDTQYF.

The chain couples TRBV6-5 to TRBJ1-2; the D is unclear. The germline gives CDR1 MNHEY, CDR2 SVGAGI. V lost 10 bases to trimming and J lost 8 bases, with 14 bases between them. CDR3 length: 11 residues. CDR3 sequence: CATGFKTGYTF. The CDR3 DNA reads TGTGCCACCGGATTCAAGACAGGCTACACCTTC.

The V call is TRBV10-1, the J call TRBJ2-2; D is possibly TRBD2 (5 bases). V lost 0 bases and J 7 bases, leaving 12 bases between the germline ends. Germline V lookup: CDR1 WNHNN, CDR2 SYGVQD (reference sequence). The CDR3 is made up of 15 amino acids. For the CDR3, the DNA is TGCGCCAGCAGTGAGTCAGGAGGCCCGGGCGGGGAGCTGTTTTTT. As protein: CASSESGGPGGELFF.

V and J are TRBV20-1 and TRBJ1-4; 7 bases agree with TRBD1. V lost 8 bases and J lost 12; bases outside the gene matches: 9. The CDR3 runs 11 residues. Germline V gene sequence: CDR1 DFQATT, CDR2 SNEGSKA (reference sequence). The CDR3 is CSSPRQGQLFF. CDR3 DNA: TGCAGTTCACCCCGACAGGGCCAACTGTTTTTT.

The chain couples TRBV7-9 to TRBJ2-1, with 10 bases that match TRBD2. This CDR3 contains 15 residues. Germline V gene data show CDR1 as SEHNR and CDR2 as FQNEAQ (reference sequence). The J segment lost 10 bases and the V segment lost 1 base, leaving 7 bases of the junction unmatched. CDR3 sequence: CASSLGLAGVQEQFF. Written as DNA, the CDR3 is TGTGCCAGCAGCTTAGGTCTAGCGGGAGTCCAGGAGCAGTTCTTC.

J is TRBJ2-3 and V is TRBV11-1; 9 bases align to TRBD2. Losses at the gene ends were 6 bases for V and 4 bases for J; bases not matched to a gene: 5. This CDR3 spans 14 amino acids. Germline assignment: CDR1 SGHAT and CDR2 FQDESV (reference sequence). The CDR3 region is CASSHSGSADTQYF. CDR3 nucleotide sequence: TGTGCCAGCAGTCATAGCGGGAGCGCAGATACGCAGTATTTT. Based on the CDR3 plus reference TRBV11-1 and TRBJ2-3, the full variable domain is EAEVAQSPRYKITEKSQAVAFWCDPISGHATLYWYRQILGQGPELLVQFQDESVVDDSQLPKDRFSAERLKGVDSTLKIQPAELGDSAMYLCASSHSGSADTQYFGPGTRLTVL.

V usage is TRBV29-1 and J usage is TRBJ1-3; TRBD1 matches 7 bases. This CDR3 is built from 14 residues. Germline loops: CDR1 SQVTM, CDR2 ANQGSEA. After removal of 1 base from V and 0 bases from J, the junction contained 0 bases not matched to a gene. This chain's CDR3 is CSVEGDSSGNTIYF. CDR3 bases: TGCAGCGTTGAAGGGGACAGCTCTGGAAACACCATATATTTT.

The gene calls are TRBV4-2 and TRBJ2-1; 10 bases agree with TRBD2. The CDR3 covers 17 residues. After removal of 0 bases from V and 8 bases from J, the junction contained 10 bases not matched to a gene. CDR1 and CDR2 (germline): LGHNA, YNFKEQ. For the CDR3, the DNA is TGTGCCAGCAGCCAAGATCCACCAGCGGGAGGGCCGCATGAGCAGTTCTTC. Translation gives CASSQDPPAGGPHEQFF.

Comment on this clone: At the DNA level, this CDR3 is encoded by other sequences in the same sample as well. The chain employs TRBV5-1 and TRBJ2-1; 8 bases align to TRBD2. With V trimmed by 4 bases and J by 0 bases, 6 bases remained unmatched. This CDR3 is built from 16 residues. Germline lookup yields CDR1 SGHRS and CDR2 YFSETQ. This CDR3 reads CASSQTSGSSYNEQFF. The CDR3 nucleotides are TGCGCCAGCAGCCAAACTAGCGGCTCCTCCTACAATGAGCAGTTCTTC.

CDR3 in amino acids: CAIRLGPISYEQYF. CDR3 nucleotide sequence: TGTGCCATCCGCCTGGGGCCGATCTCCTACGAGCAGTACTTC. The V gene is TRBV10-3, the J gene TRBJ2-7; the D gene is possibly TRBD1 (5 bases). CDR1 is ENHRY, CDR2 SYGVKD, per germline. This CDR3 comprises 14 residues. V was trimmed by 8 bases and J by 0 bases, leaving 14 bases between them.

The rearrangement uses TRBV11-2 and TRBJ2-1; D uncertain. The CDR3 has 12 residues. The V end lost 5 bases, the J end lost 14 bases, and 16 bases lay between the germline ends. Germline CDR1 reads SGHAT; CDR2 reads FQNNGV. CDR3 DNA sequence: TGTGCCAGCAGCCCCCATGAGGCCTCCAAGTTCTTC. Amino acid sequence: CASSPHEASKFF. Filled out from reference TRBV11-2 and TRBJ2-1, the complete variable domain reads EAGVAQSPRYKIIEKRQSVAFWCNPISGHATLYWYQQILGQGPKLLIQFQNNGVVDDSQLPKDRFSAERLKGVDSTLKIQPAKLEDSAVYLCASSPHEASKFFGPGTRLTVL.

The J gene is TRBJ2-7, the V gene TRBV12-3 or TRBV12-4; D unresolved. There are 11 residues in the CDR3. Trimming removed 1 base at V and 7 bases at J, with 5 bases between. Here the CDR3 reads CASSLGGEQYF. As DNA, the CDR3 is TGTGCCAGCAGTTTAGGAGGAGAGCAGTACTTC.

The chain recombines TRBV30 with TRBJ1-5, with 8 positions matching TRBD1. The trim removed 2 bases at V and 7 bases at J, leaving 10 bases unmatched. This CDR3 has 15 amino acids. CDR1 is GTSNPN, CDR2 SVGIG, per germline (reference sequence). CDR3 coding DNA: TGTGCCTGGAGTCGGACAGGGTTGATGCACCAGCCCCAGCATTTT. Translated: CAWSRTGLMHQPQHF.

The chain employs TRBV3-1 (or the pseudogene TRBV3-2) and TRBJ2-3; 10 bases are a match to TRBD2. J gave up 1 base and V 4 bases, and 2 bases lay outside the gene matches. The CDR3 extends over 15 amino acids. Per germline, CDR1 LGHDT and CDR2 YNNKEL (reference sequence). Here the CDR3 reads CASSPGLAGTDTQYF. DNA for the CDR3: TGTGCCAGCAGCCCCGGACTAGCGGGCACAGATACGCAGTATTTT.

In its sample, this clone was seen once. The CDR3, as DNA: TGCGCCAGCAAGGCGGTCGATACCGGGGAGCTGTTTTTT. This translates into CASKAVDTGELFF. The rearrangement uses TRBV5-1 and TRBJ2-2; D gene unclear. Trimming removed 6 bases from V and 5 bases from J, with 11 bases in between. Looked up from germline, CDR1 is SGHRS and CDR2 is YFSETQ. There are 13 residues in the CDR3.

This chain connects TRBV28 to TRBJ1-2, with D perhaps matching TRBD1 (6 bases). The V end lost 2 bases, the J end lost 4 bases, and 11 bases lay between the germline ends. In germline, CDR1 is MDHEN, CDR2 SYDVKM. The CDR3 has 14 residues. CDR3 in amino acids: CASSLLGGAYGYTF. The CDR3, as DNA: TGTGCCAGCAGTTTACTGGGGGGGGCCTATGGCTACACCTTC.

The rearrangement links TRBV27 to TRBJ2-5; D unclear. From germline, CDR1 is MNHEY and CDR2 SMNVEV (reference sequence). Between the trimmed V and J ends, which lost 2 bases and 5 bases, there was a span of 9 bases. The CDR3 is made up of 13 amino acids. CDR3 region: CASSLMHGETQYF. The CDR3 bases are TGTGCCAGCAGTTTAATGCACGGGGAGACCCAGTACTTC.

The chain uses TRBV4-2 and TRBJ2-3, with TRBD2 identical over 12 bases. CDR3 length: 19 amino acids. Germline loops: CDR1 LGHNA, CDR2 YNFKEQ. After removal of 1 base from V and 3 bases from J, the junction contained 11 bases not matched to a gene. DNA for the CDR3: TGTGCCAGCAGCCAAGCGCTAGCGGGGGGGCCAGTAGGGACAGATACGCAGTATTTT. The encoded protein is CASSQALAGGPVGTDTQYF.

This clone has just one count. This chain uses TRBV11-3 with TRBJ1-1; D might be TRBD1 (6 bases). V lost 0 bases and J 6 bases, leaving 11 bases between the germline ends. CDR1 SGHNT and CDR2 YENEEA come from the germline V gene. The CDR3 totals 14 residues. The CDR3 DNA sequence: TGTGCCAGCAGCTTAGAGGTTACAGGGCCTGAAGCTTTCTTT. Its translation: CASSLEVTGPEAFF.

The V gene is TRBV7-8, the J gene TRBJ2-2, with unresolved D. With 3 bases removed from V and 0 bases from J, the gap between germline ends came to 17 bases. Germline V lookup: CDR1 SGHVS, CDR2 FQNEAQ. This CDR3 has 18 amino acids. The CDR3, as DNA: TGTGCCAGCAGCTTCCCGACCAGCGCCGTCGCGAACACCGGGGAGCTGTTTTTT. Amino acids: CASSFPTSAVANTGELFF.

This rearrangement joins TRBV28 to TRBJ2-4; 14 bases are a match to TRBD2. V lost 5 bases and J lost 8; bases outside the gene matches: 17. Germline V CDR1 and CDR2: MDHEN, SYDVKM. The CDR3 consists of 19 residues. CDR3 protein: CASSPISTGTSGSVDIQYF. The CDR3 nucleotides read TGTGCCAGCAGTCCCATATCCACCGGGACTAGCGGGAGTGTGGACATTCAGTACTTC.

The chain uses TRBV12-2 and TRBJ1-2. TRBV12-2 is tagged as a pseudogene. The CDR3 is made up of 14 amino acids. The CDR3 protein is CASRLKGRPYGYTF. CDR3 DNA sequence: TGTGCAAGTCGCTTAAAAGGGAGGCCCTATGGCTACACCTTC.

This chain uses TRBV3-1 (or the pseudogene TRBV3-2) with TRBJ2-7, with 13 bases identical to TRBD2. In germline, CDR1 is LGHDT, CDR2 YNNKEL (reference sequence). The CDR3 is 16 residues long. The trim removed 4 bases at V and 0 bases at J, leaving 3 bases unmatched. CDR3 bases: TGTGCCAGCAGCCCGACTAGCGGGAGGAACTCCTACGAGCAGTACTTC. Translating gives CASSPTSGRNSYEQYF.